The clone carrying this T cell receptor (beta chain) came up a few times. The record originates from a study of regulatory T cells in long-lasting Graves disease. The time point: newly diagnosed GD, antithyroid drugs for less than 3 months. With RNA extracted from PBMCs as input, the TCR library was made. To make TCR beta libraries, researchers used iRepertoire HTBI primers and Arm-PCR of CDR3 regions. Each CDR3 protein is one row after TCRdb ran MiXCR on the multiplex PCR reads. The table has around 320,000 distinct CDR3 sequences, roughly a sixth seen once; the top ten hold about 27%. There are 15 residues in the CDR3. CDR1 and CDR2 (germline): SGHKS, YYEKEE (reference sequence). Trimming shortened V by 4 bases and J by 7 bases, and 18 bases separated the two germline ends. The sample also formed part of further work on T cells in Graves' hyperthyroidism and ophthalmopathy.

This chain connects TRBV5-5 to TRBJ2-1; maybe TRBD1 (6 bases). The TCR sequence derives from a man aged 35 to 55 with Graves disease. The sequencing here drew on peripheral blood mononuclear cells (PBMCs), taken at new diagnosis, from a patient treated with antithyroid drugs. CDR3 amino acids: CASSPPWQGPNEQFF. In DNA form, the CDR3 reads TGTGCCAGCAGCCCTCCCTGGCAGGGGCCAAATGAGCAGTTCTTC.